The sequence of this TCR beta chain was determined in a study of blood T cell repertoires in COVID-19. Repertoires were generated with immunoSEQ multiplex PCR, while TCRdb's copy carries only in-frame clones and drops some. The sample carries about 190,000 clones, around nine tenths recorded once. The sample was peripheral blood. The TCR was taken from a man aged 18 to 29 with active or convalescent COVID-19.

This chain's CDR3 is CASRAVSMDEQFF. CDR3 DNA: TGTGCCAGCAGGGCGGTCTCGATGGATGAGCAGTTCTTC. V usage is TRBV5-4 and J usage is TRBJ2-1; D unclear. Germline CDR1 reads SGHNT; CDR2 reads YYREEE (reference sequence). The CDR3 length is 13 residues. Trimming removed 5 bases at V and 8 bases at J, with 14 bases between. Drawing the rest from reference TRBV5-4 and TRBJ2-1, the complete variable domain is ETGVTQSPTHLIKTRGQQVTLRCSSQSGHNTVSWYQQALGQGPQFIFQYYREEENGRGNFPPRFSGLQFPNYSSELNVNALELDDSALYLCASRAVSMDEQFFGPGTRLTVL.